This paragraph covers one T cell receptor beta chain sequence. These data belong to a study of blood T cell repertoires in COVID-19. Study-level background: Italy, Spain and the United States were the sources of the convalescent and acute COVID-19 samples. Nucleic acid was either cDNA or gDNA, and it came from T cells, B-cell-depleted T cells, or PBMCs.

In the original processing: For nucleated cells, counts were estimated from reference gene primer amplification. Only in-frame clones appear in the TCRdb table, and some are missing; sequencing was by immunoSEQ multiplex PCR. V, J and clone size derive from that table, while D and trimming were established from the DNA sequence. The table shows around 190,000 clones, with 70% to 90% occurring only once. The receptor comes from a man over 45 with COVID-19, enrolled during active disease. Sequencing was done on a sample of peripheral blood.

Written as DNA, the CDR3 is TGTGCCAGCAGCCCTCAGCCCCGGACTAGCGGCTACAATGAGCAGTTCTTC. Its translation is CASSPQPRTSGYNEQFF. This chain connects TRBV7-8 to TRBJ2-1, with 10 bases matching TRBD2. CDR3 length equals 17 residues. Germline V gene lookup returns CDR1 SGHVS and CDR2 FQNEAQ. J was trimmed by 3 bases and V by 5 bases; bases with no gene match: 10. Drawing the rest from reference TRBV7-8 and TRBJ2-1, the complete variable domain is GAGVSQSPRYKVAKRGQDVALRCDPISGHVSLFWYQQALGQGPEFLTYFQNEAQLDKSGLPSDRFFAERPEGSVSTLKIQRTQQEDSAVYLCASSPQPRTSGYNEQFFGPGTRLTVL.